This T cell receptor (beta chain) comes out of a study of graft-versus-host responses after intestinal transplantation. Study conclusions and caveats: Within the allografts of patients who had graft-donor T cell macrochimerism, graft-versus-host to host-versus-graft clonal ratios were high.

Comment on this clone: Its antigen remains unknown.

Repertoires were generated with immunoSEQ multiplex PCR, while TCRdb's copy carries only in-frame clones and drops some. The profile shows around 92,000 clones, more than 75% of them singletons. Germline CDR1 is SQVTM and CDR2 is ANQGSEA. The CDR3 is 14 amino acids. V gave up 4 bases and J gave up 0 bases, with 11 bases separating them. Sequences were derived from PBMCs, sampled 255 days after intestinal transplant. The chain carries TRBV29-1 and TRBJ2-3; D is undetermined. The TCR was taken from a human patient who received an intestinal transplant, so some T cells may come from the graft donor. The CDR3 DNA is TGCAGCGTTGCCAGTCAGAATAGCACAGATACGCAGTATTTT. Its translation is CSVASQNSTDTQYF.